This T cell receptor beta chain originates from a study of T cells in tuberculosis. Study-wide background: Sequenced TCRs come from CD1B-GMM tetramer-binding T cells.

Sorting used thawed, overnight-rested PBMC stained with anti-CD3, a viability dye and GMM-loaded CD1B tetramer. The lipid loaded on the CD1B tetramers was C32 glucose monomycolate from Rhodococcus equi. Tetramer-sorted PBMC had been CD14 monocyte-depleted before freezing. The germline V gene has CDR1 ENHRY and CDR2 SYGVKD. This CDR3 has 17 amino acids. V shed 6 bases, J shed 5 bases, and the junction held 10 bases outside the gene matches. Method: immunoSEQ multiplex PCR; TCRdb's copy keeps in-frame clones and lacks some. The repertoire consists of 54,000 or so clones, with 81% occurring once and the leading ten covering about 13%.

This TCR was sampled from an adult woman with latent tuberculosis. Sequenced input: CD1b-GMM tetramer-negative cells sorted from PBMCs. This rearrangement joins TRBV10-3 to TRBJ2-1; 13 nucleotides align to TRBD2. DNA for the CDR3: TGTGCCATCAGCCCCACTAGCGGGGGGGGCCGAAACAATGAGCAGTTCTTC. Its translation is CAISPTSGGGRNNEQFF.